Listed below are T cell receptor beta chains from one sample, sequenced in a study of beta chain features in type 1 diabetes. Libraries were prepared by immunoSEQ multiplex PCR; TCRdb keeps only in-frame clonotypes and omits some of them. The sample lists hundreds of thousands of clones; roughly 15% were seen once. The specimen was naive CD4+ T cells from blood. These receptors came from a woman younger than 35 in good health. Each CDR3 is given with its conserved first and last residue.

V gene	J gene	CDR3 protein
TRBV10-3	TRBJ2-1	CAISALPWVEQFF
TRBV29-1	TRBJ2-7	CSSRDHDYEQYF
TRBV11-2	TRBJ2-5	CASSWGQGIRKTQYF
TRBV7-2	TRBJ2-1	CASSLGLDEQFF
TRBV4-2	TRBJ2-2	CASSHPDTGELFF
TRBV5-8	TRBJ1-6	CASSTDYNSPLHF
TRBV15	TRBJ2-7	CATSRGATGVYEQYF
TRBV19	TRBJ2-7	CASTSGRTEQYF
TRBV10-3	TRBJ2-5	CAISDGTSRPETQYF
TRBV6-5	TRBJ2-2	CASTPDRTNTGELFF
TRBV7-9	TRBJ2-1	CASSLGVGLVNEQFF
TRBV18	TRBJ2-7	CASSPLAGVVDEQYF
TRBV15	TRBJ1-2	CATSRDVEAGEGYTF
TRBV15	TRBJ2-2	CATSREGAWGSGELFF
TRBV7-9	TRBJ2-4	CASSLAQEDIQYF
TRBV19	TRBJ2-7	CASSIGGHFYEQYF